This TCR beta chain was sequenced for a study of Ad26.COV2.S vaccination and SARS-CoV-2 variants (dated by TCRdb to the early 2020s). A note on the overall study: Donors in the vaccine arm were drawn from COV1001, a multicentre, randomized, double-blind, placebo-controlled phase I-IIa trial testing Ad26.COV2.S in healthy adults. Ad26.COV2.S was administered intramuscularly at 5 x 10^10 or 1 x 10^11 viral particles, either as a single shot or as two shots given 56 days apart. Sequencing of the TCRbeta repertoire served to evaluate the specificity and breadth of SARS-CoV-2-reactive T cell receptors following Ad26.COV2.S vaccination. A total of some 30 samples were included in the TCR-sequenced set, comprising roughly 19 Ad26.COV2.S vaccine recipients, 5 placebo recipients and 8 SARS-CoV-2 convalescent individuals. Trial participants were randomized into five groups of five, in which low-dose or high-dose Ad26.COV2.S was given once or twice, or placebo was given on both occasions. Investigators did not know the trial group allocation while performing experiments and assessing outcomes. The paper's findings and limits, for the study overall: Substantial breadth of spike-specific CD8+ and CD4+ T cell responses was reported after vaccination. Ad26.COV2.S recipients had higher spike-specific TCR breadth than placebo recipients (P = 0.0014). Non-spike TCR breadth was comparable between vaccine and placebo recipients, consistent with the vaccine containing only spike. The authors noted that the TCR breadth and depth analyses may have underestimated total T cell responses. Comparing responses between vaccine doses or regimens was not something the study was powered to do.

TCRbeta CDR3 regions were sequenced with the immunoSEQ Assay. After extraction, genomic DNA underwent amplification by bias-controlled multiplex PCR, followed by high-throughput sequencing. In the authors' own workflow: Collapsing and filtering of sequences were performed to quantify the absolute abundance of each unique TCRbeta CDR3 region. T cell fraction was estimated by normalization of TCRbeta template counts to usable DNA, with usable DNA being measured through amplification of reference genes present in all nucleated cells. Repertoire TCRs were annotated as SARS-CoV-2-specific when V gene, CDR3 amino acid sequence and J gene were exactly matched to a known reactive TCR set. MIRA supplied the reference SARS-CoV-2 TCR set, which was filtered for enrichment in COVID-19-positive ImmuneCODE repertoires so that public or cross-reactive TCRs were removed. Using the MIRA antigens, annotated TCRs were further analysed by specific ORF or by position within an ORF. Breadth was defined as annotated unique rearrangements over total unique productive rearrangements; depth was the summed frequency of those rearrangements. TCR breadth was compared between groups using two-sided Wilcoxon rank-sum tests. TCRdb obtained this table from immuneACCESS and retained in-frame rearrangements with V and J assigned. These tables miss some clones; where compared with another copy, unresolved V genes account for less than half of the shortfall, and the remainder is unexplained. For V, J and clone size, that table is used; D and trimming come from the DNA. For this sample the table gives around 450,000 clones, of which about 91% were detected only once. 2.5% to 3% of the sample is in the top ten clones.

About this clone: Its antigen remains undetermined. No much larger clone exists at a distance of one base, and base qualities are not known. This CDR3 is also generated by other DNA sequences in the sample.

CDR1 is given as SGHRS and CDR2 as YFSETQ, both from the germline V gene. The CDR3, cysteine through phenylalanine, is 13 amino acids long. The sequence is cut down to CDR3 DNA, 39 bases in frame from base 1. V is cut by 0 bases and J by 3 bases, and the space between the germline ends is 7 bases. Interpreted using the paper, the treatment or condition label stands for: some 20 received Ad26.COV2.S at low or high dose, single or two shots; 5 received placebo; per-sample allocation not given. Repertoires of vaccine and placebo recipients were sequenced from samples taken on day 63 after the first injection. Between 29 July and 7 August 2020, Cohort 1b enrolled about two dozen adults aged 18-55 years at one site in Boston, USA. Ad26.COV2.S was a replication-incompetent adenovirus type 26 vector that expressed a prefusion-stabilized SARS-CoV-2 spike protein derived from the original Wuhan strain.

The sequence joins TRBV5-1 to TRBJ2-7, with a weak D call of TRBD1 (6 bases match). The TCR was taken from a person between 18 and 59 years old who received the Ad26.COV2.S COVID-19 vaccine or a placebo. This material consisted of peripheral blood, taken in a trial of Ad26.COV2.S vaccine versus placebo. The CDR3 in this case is CASSLVRGYEQYF. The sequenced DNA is TGCGCCAGCAGCTTGGTCAGGGGCTACGAGCAGTACTTC.